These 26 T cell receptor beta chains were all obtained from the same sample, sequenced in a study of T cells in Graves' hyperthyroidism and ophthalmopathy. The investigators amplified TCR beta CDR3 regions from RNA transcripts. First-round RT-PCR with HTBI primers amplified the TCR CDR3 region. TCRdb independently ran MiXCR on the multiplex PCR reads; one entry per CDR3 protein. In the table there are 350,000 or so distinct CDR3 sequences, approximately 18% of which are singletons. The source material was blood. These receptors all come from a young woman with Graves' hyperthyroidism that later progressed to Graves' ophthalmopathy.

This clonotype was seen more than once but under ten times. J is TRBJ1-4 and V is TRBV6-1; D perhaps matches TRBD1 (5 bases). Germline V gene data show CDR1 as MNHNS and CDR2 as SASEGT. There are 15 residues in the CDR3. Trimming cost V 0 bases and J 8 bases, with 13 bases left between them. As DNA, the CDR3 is TGTGCCAGCAGTGAAGCGCTCAGGGTTGAGGAAAAACTGTTTTTT. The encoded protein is CASSEALRVEEKLFF.

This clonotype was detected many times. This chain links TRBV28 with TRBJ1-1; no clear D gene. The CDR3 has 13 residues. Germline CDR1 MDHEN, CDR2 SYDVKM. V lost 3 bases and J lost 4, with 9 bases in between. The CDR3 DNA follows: TGTGCCAGCAGTTTTAATGAGGGCACTGAAGCTTTCTTT. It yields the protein CASSFNEGTEAFF.

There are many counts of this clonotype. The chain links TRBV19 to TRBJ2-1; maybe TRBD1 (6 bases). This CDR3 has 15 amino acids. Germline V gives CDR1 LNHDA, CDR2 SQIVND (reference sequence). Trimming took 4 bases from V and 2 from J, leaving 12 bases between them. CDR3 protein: CASSSQGFTYNEQFF. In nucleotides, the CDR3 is TGTGCCAGTAGTAGCCAGGGGTTCACCTACAATGAGCAGTTCTTC. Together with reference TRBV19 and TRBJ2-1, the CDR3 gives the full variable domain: DGGITQSPKYLFRKEGQNVTLSCEQNLNHDAMYWYRQDPGQGLRLIYYSQIVNDFQKGDIAEGYSVSREKKESFPLTVTSAQKNPTAFYLCASSSQGFTYNEQFFGPGTRLTVL.

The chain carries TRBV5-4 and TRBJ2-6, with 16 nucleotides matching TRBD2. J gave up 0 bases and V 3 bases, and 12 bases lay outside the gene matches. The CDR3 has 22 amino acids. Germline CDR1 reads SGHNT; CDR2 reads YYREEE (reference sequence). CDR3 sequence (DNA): TGTGCCAGCAGCTCAACCCGGGGACTAGCGGGGGGGGAGATCTCTGGGGCCAACGTCCTGACTTTC. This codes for CASSSTRGLAGGEISGANVLTF.

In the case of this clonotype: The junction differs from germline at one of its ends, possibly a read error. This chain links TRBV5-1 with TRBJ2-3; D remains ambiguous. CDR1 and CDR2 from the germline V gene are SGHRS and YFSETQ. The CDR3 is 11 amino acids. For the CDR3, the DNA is TGCGCCGGCAGCTTAGGAGATACGCAGTATTTT. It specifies CAGSLGDTQYF.

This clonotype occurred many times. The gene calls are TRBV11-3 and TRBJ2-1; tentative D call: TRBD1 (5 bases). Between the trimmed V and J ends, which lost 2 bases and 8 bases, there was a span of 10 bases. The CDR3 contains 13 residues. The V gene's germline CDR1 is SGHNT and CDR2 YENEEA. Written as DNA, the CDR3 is TGTGCCAGCAGCTTAAGACAGCAAGATGAGCAGTTCTTC. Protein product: CASSLRQQDEQFF.

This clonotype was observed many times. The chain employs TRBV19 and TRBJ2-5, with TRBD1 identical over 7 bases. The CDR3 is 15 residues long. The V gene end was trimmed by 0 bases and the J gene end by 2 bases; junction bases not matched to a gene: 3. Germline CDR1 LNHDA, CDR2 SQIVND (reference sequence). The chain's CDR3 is CASSIDRDSQETQYF. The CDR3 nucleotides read TGTGCCAGTAGTATAGATCGGGACAGTCAAGAGACCCAGTACTTC. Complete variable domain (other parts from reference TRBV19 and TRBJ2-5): DGGITQSPKYLFRKEGQNVTLSCEQNLNHDAMYWYRQDPGQGLRLIYYSQIVNDFQKGDIAEGYSVSREKKESFPLTVTSAQKNPTAFYLCASSIDRDSQETQYFGPGTRLLVL.

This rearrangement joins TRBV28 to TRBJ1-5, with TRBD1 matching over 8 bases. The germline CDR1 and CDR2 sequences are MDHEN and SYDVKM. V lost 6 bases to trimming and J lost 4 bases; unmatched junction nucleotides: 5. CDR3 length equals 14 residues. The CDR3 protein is CASSQQGENQPQHF. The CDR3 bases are TGTGCCAGCAGCCAACAGGGGGAAAATCAGCCCCAGCATTTT.

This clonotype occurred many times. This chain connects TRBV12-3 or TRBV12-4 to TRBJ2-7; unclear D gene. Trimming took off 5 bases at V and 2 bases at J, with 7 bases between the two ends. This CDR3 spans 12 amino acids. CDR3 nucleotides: TGTGCCAGCAGTCGATCAACCTACGAGCAGTACTTC. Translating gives CASSRSTYEQYF.

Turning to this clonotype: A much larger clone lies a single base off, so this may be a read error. CDR3: CASSFLATPSYEQYF. The CDR3 DNA is TGTGCCAGCAGTTTCCTAGCGACTCCCTCCTACGAGCAGTACTTC. The chain carries TRBV27 and TRBJ2-7; D is possibly TRBD2 (6 bases). There are 15 residues in the CDR3. Germline CDR1 reads MNHEY; CDR2 reads SMNVEV (reference sequence). The V end was cut by 3 bases, the J end by 0 bases, with 12 bases between.

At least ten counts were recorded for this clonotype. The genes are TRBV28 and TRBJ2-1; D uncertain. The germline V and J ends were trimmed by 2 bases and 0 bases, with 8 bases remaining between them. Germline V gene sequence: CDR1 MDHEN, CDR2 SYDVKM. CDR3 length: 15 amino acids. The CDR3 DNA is TGTGCCAGCAGTTTACGGCCGAACTCCTACAATGAGCAGTTCTTC. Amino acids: CASSLRPNSYNEQFF.

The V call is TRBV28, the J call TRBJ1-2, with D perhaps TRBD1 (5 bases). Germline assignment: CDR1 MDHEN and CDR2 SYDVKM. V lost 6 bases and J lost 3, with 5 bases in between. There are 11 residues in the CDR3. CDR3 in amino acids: CASRGDYGYTF. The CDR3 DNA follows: TGTGCCAGCAGGGGGGACTATGGCTACACCTTC.

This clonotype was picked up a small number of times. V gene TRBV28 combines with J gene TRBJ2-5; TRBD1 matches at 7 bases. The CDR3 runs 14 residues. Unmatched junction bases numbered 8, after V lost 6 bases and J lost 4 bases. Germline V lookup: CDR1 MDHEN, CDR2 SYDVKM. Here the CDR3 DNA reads TGTGCCAGCAGAACCGGGACAGCGCGAGAGACCCAGTACTTC. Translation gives CASRTGTARETQYF.

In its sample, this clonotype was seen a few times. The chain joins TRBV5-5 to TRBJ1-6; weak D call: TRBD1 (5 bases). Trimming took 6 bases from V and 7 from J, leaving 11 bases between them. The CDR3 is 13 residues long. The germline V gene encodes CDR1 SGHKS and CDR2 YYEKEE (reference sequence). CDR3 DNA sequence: TGTGCCAGCATGGGGCAGAGAAATTCACCCCTCCACTTT. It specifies CASMGQRNSPLHF. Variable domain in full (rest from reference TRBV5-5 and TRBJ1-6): DAGVTQSPTHLIKTRGQQVTLRCSPISGHKSVSWYQQVLGQGPQFIFQYYEKEERGRGNFPDRFSARQFPNYSSELNVNALLLGDSALYLCASMGQRNSPLHFGNGTRLTVT.

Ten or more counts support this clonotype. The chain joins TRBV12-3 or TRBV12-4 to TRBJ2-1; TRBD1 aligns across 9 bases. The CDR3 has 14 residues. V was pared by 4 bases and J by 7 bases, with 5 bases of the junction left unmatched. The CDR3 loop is CASSSGTGNNEQFF. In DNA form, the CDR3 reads TGTGCCAGCAGTTCCGGGACAGGGAATAATGAGCAGTTCTTC.

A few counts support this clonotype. The chain's CDR3 is CASSETEGLAGNNEQFF. CDR3 coding DNA: TGCGCCAGCAGTGAGACCGAAGGGCTAGCGGGGAACAATGAGCAGTTCTTC. The chain has TRBV10-1 and TRBJ2-1; 9 nucleotides line up with TRBD2. The trim removed 2 bases at V and 5 bases at J, leaving 10 bases unmatched. The CDR3 runs to 17 residues. Germline V gene lookup returns CDR1 WNHNN and CDR2 SYGVQD (reference sequence).

The CDR3 reads CASSPNVMKAGNTEAFF. CDR3 DNA sequence: TGTGCCAGCTCACCAAACGTCATGAAGGCTGGGAACACTGAAGCTTTCTTT. V is TRBV18 and J is TRBJ1-1, with D uncertain. CDR1 is KGHSH and CDR2 is LQKENI in the germline V gene. This CDR3 contains 17 residues. With 2 bases removed from V and 1 base from J, the gap between germline ends came to 17 bases.

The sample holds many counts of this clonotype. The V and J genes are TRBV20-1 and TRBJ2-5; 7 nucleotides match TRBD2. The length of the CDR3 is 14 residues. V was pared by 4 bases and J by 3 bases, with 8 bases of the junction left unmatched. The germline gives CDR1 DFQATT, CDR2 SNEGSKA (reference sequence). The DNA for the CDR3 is TGCAGTGCTAACCCCCAGCGGGGTGAAGAGACCCAGTACTTC. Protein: CSANPQRGEETQYF.

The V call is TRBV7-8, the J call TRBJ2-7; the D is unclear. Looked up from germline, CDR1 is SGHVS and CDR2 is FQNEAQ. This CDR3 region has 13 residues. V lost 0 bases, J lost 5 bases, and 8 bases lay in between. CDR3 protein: CASSLALSHEQYF. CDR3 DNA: TGTGCCAGCAGCTTAGCCCTCAGCCACGAGCAGTACTTC.

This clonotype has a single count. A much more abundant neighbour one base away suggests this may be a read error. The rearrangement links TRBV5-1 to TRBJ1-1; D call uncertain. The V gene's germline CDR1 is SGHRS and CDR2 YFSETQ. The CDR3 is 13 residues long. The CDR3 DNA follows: TGCGCCAGCAAACGAGACGGGAACACTGGAGCTTTCTTT. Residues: CASKRDGNTGAFF.

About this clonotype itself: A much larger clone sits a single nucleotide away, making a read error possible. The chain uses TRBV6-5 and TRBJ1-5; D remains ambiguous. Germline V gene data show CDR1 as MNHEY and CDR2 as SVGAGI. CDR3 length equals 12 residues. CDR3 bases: TGTGCCAGCAGTTACATGGATCAGCCCCGGCATTTT. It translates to CASSYMDQPRHF.

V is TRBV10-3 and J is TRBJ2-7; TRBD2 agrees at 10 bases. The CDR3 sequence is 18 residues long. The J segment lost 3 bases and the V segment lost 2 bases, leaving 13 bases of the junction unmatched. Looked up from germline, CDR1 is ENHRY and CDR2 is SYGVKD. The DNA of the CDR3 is TGTGCCATCAGTGAGCCGAATACTGGGACTAGCGAATACTACGAGCAGTACTTC. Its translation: CAISEPNTGTSEYYEQYF.

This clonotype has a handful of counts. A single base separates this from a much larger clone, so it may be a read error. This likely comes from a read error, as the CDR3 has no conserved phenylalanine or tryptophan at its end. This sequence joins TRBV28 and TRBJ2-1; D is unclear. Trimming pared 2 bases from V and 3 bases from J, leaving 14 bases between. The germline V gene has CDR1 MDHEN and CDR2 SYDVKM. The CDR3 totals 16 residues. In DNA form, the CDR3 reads TGTGCCAGCAGTTTAATAGGTCGCACAGACTACAATGAGCAGTTCCTC. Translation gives CASSLIGRTDYNEQFL.

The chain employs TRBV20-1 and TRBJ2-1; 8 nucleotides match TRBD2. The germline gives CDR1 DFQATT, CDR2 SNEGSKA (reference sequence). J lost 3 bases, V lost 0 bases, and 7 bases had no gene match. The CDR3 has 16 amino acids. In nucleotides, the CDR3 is TGCAGTGCTAGAGATACAGGCGGGAGGATCTACAATGAGCAGTTCTTC. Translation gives CSARDTGGRIYNEQFF.

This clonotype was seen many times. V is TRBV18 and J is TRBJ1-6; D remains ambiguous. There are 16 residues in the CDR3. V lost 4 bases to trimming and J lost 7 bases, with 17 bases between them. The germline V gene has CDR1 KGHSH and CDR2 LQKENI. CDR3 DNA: TGTGCCAGCTCACACATCCCGGACGGATTAAATTCACCCCTCCACTTT. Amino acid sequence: CASSHIPDGLNSPLHF.

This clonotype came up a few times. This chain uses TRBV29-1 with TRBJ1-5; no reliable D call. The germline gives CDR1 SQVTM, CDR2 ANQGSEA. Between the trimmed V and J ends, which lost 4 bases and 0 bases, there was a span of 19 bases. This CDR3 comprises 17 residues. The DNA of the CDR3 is TGCAGCGTTGTTTGCTGCCGAGGAGCCTATAGCAATCAGCCCCAGCATTTT. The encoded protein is CSVVCCRGAYSNQPQHF.